A single sample is the source of the 19 T cell receptor beta chains below, sequenced in a study of a mutant IDH1 vaccine in newly diagnosed glioma. Sequencing was performed with immunoSEQ multiplex PCR; in TCRdb, only in-frame clones are kept and a portion is missing. The table lists roughly 76,000 clones, roughly 85% of them singletons. The time point: week 23, last vaccination. Mutant IDH1 20-mer peptide, at 300 ug, made up each vaccine dose, with topical imiquimod. No antigen has been assigned to these receptors. Material: PBMCs, obtained from a glioma patient whose treatment included an IDH1 peptide vaccine. The receptors stem from a young man with glioma. Some clones in this sample may be carry-over from other donors' samples.

The chain recombines TRBV9 with TRBJ2-7; 12 nucleotides line up with TRBD2. The CDR3 extends over 16 amino acids. V trimming: 4 bases; J trimming: 6 bases; junction bases outside the gene matches: 11. Germline CDR1 reads SGDLS; CDR2 reads YYNGEE. CDR3 residues: CASSSTSGSTVREQYF. For the CDR3, the DNA is TGTGCCAGCAGCTCGACTAGCGGGAGTACGGTCCGCGAGCAGTACTTC.

V and J are TRBV27 and TRBJ2-2, with a weak D call TRBD2 (5 bases). This CDR3 is built from 16 residues. Germline CDR1 and CDR2: MNHEY and SMNVEV (reference sequence). V gave up 6 bases and J gave up 4 bases, with 18 bases separating them. The CDR3 spells CASSHPGERFTGELFF. As DNA, the CDR3 is TGTGCCAGCAGCCATCCGGGCGAGCGGTTCACCGGGGAGCTGTTTTTT.

This clone was counted only a few times. The chain employs TRBV7-2 and TRBJ1-6, with D possibly being TRBD1 (5 bases). Between the trimmed V and J ends, which lost 5 bases and 9 bases, there was a span of 14 bases. The CDR3 sequence is 14 residues long. Germline V gives CDR1 SGHTA, CDR2 FQGNSA. The CDR3 is CASSLSQGTSPLHF. For the CDR3, the DNA is TGTGCCAGCAGCCTATCTCAGGGAACTTCACCCCTCCACTTT.

V and J are TRBV5-4 and TRBJ2-1; D remains ambiguous. The CDR3 extends over 14 amino acids. CDR1 is SGHNT, CDR2 YYREEE, per germline (reference sequence). Trimming took 3 bases from V and 3 from J, leaving 10 bases between them. In DNA form, the CDR3 reads TGTGCCAGCAGCTCTGTGGTGGGCTACAATGAGCAGTTCTTC. As protein: CASSSVVGYNEQFF.

The genes are TRBV5-6 and TRBJ2-1; D is uncertain. CDR3 length equals 12 residues. V gave up 7 bases and J gave up 9 bases, with 14 bases separating them. Germline V gene data show CDR1 as SGHDT and CDR2 as YYEEEE. The CDR3 loop reads CASGLSRAEQFF. CDR3 coding DNA: TGTGCCAGCGGATTGAGTCGGGCTGAGCAGTTCTTC.

The chain links TRBV7-9 to TRBJ1-1, with D perhaps matching TRBD1 (5 bases). The V gene's germline CDR1 is SEHNR and CDR2 FQNEAQ (reference sequence). V was cut by 4 bases and J by 6 bases, with 12 bases left in between. There are 13 residues in the CDR3. The CDR3 DNA reads TGTGCCAGCAGCTCAACAGGTTACGCTGAAGCTTTCTTT. Translating gives CASSSTGYAEAFF.

In its sample, this clone was seen once. The chain combines TRBV5-4 with TRBJ2-3; 9 nucleotides match TRBD1. Trimming cost V 4 bases and J 4 bases; bases outside gene matches: 4. This CDR3 spans 14 amino acids. The V gene's germline CDR1 is SGHNT and CDR2 YYREEE (reference sequence). The CDR3 nucleotides read TGTGCCAGCAGCGACGGACAGGGGCCAGATACGCAGTATTTT. It is translated as CASSDGQGPDTQYF.

This chain uses TRBV5-6 with TRBJ1-3; D is unresolved. V lost 1 base, J lost 3 bases, and 11 bases lay in between. Germline CDR1 reads SGHDT; CDR2 reads YYEEEE. The CDR3 totals 15 residues. In nucleotides, the CDR3 is TGTGCCAGCAGCTTGTTGACTGGGGATGGAAACACCATATATTTT. Translated: CASSLLTGDGNTIYF.

This clone has a handful of counts. This chain uses TRBV5-1 with TRBJ1-2; 10 nucleotides agree with TRBD1. This CDR3 spans 15 amino acids. Germline V CDR1 and CDR2: SGHRS, YFSETQ. The V and J ends lost 4 bases and 4 bases, in that order; junction bases with no gene match: 7. CDR3 protein: CASSGRQGAGYGYTF. The CDR3, as DNA: TGCGCCAGCAGCGGACGACAGGGGGCCGGCTATGGCTACACCTTC.

This chain uses TRBV6-1 with TRBJ2-5; D is perhaps TRBD2 (5 bases). The CDR3 contains 12 residues. Germline V gives CDR1 MNHNS, CDR2 SASEGT. Trimming left V 1 base short and J 12 bases short, with 12 bases between. In nucleotides, the CDR3 is TGTGCCAGCAGTGAAGTCTATACTAGAGAGTACTTC. Amino acid sequence: CASSEVYTREYF.

The genes are TRBV7-2 and TRBJ2-7; the D is unclear. Trimming shortened V by 6 bases and J by 6 bases, and 15 bases separated the two germline ends. CDR1 is SGHTA and CDR2 is FQGNSA in the germline V gene. CDR3 length: 13 residues. The CDR3 is CASSLTDVREQYF. The DNA of the CDR3 is TGTGCCAGCAGTTTAACGGACGTCCGCGAGCAGTACTTC. The entire variable domain, with the rest obtained from reference TRBV7-2 and TRBJ2-7, is as follows: GAGVSQSPSNKVTEKGKDVELRCDPISGHTALYWYRQSLGQGLEFLIYFQGNSAPDKSGLPSDRFSAERTGGSVSTLTIQRTQQEDSAVYLCASSLTDVREQYFGPGTRLTVT.

The chain carries TRBV10-3 and TRBJ2-5; TRBD1 agrees at 8 bases. Germline V gene lookup returns CDR1 ENHRY and CDR2 SYGVKD. This CDR3 is built from 15 residues. With V trimmed by 2 bases and J by 2 bases, 4 bases remained unmatched. CDR3 nucleotides: TGTGCCATCAGTGAGAACGGACAGGGACAAGAGACCCAGTACTTC. Its protein product is CAISENGQGQETQYF.

This clone was counted a single time. The rearrangement links TRBV19 to TRBJ2-3; 11 nucleotides line up with TRBD2. Germline CDR1 and CDR2: LNHDA and SQIVND (reference sequence). This CDR3 is 16 amino acids long. V was pared by 4 bases and J by 5 bases, with 8 bases of the junction left unmatched. The CDR3: CASSTIAGGPVDTQYF. The DNA for the CDR3 is TGTGCCAGTAGTACCATAGCGGGGGGGCCGGTAGATACGCAGTATTTT.

The V gene is TRBV19, the J gene TRBJ2-7; 9 bases line up with TRBD1. Germline CDR1 and CDR2: LNHDA and SQIVND (reference sequence). The CDR3 has 13 amino acids. V trimming: 7 bases; J trimming: 2 bases; junction bases outside the gene matches: 3. The CDR3 region has the DNA TGTGCCAGTAAAGACAGGGGGGCCTACGAGCAGTACTTC. This codes for CASKDRGAYEQYF.

This chain links TRBV7-2 with TRBJ1-1; D is unresolved. The CDR3 consists of 13 residues. Germline V gene data show CDR1 as SGHTA and CDR2 as FQGNSA. Trimming removed 3 bases at V and 3 bases at J, with 8 bases between. CDR3: CASSFGRDTEAFF. The DNA of the CDR3 is TGTGCCAGCAGCTTCGGAAGGGACACTGAAGCTTTCTTT.

The V call is TRBV4-1, the J call TRBJ2-4, with D possibly being TRBD1 (5 bases). The length of the CDR3 is 17 residues. The V gene lost 1 base and the J gene lost 0 bases, with 13 bases spanning the gap. Germline-derived CDR1 and CDR2 are MGHRA and YSYEKL. CDR3 in DNA: TGCGCCAGCAGCCAAGGACAGTTTTCACTAGCCAAAAACATTCAGTACTTC. Translating it yields CASSQGQFSLAKNIQYF.

This chain joins TRBV25-1 and TRBJ2-3; D not certain. The CDR3 loop spans 11 amino acids. Germline CDR1 and CDR2: MGHDK and SYGVNS. V was cut by 3 bases and J by 10 bases, with 8 bases left in between. The CDR3 DNA reads TGTGCCAGCAGTGACAGAGTAGCGCAGTATTTT. Protein sequence: CASSDRVAQYF.

V usage is TRBV27 and J usage is TRBJ2-1; D gene uncertain. The CDR3 contains 14 residues. Trimming stripped 5 bases from V and 6 bases from J, with 14 bases between. Germline CDR1 reads MNHEY; CDR2 reads SMNVEV (reference sequence). Written as DNA, the CDR3 is TGTGCCAGCAGTGGCAGTCAGTCGGGCAATGAGCAGTTCTTC. Protein: CASSGSQSGNEQFF.

The chain carries TRBV28 and TRBJ1-3, with TRBD1 matching over 7 bases. J lost 2 bases, V lost 0 bases, and 7 bases had no gene match. The germline CDR1 and CDR2 sequences are MDHEN and SYDVKM. This CDR3 is 17 amino acids long. The CDR3 sequence is CASSLWGNRGAGNTIYF. The DNA for the CDR3 is TGTGCCAGCAGTTTATGGGGAAACAGGGGAGCTGGAAACACCATATATTTT.